This record covers a single T cell receptor beta chain. CDR3 size: 17 residues. Germline V CDR1 and CDR2: LNHDA, SQIVND (reference sequence). V lost 0 bases and J 0 bases, leaving 14 bases between the germline ends. The method was immunoSEQ multiplex PCR; TCRdb's version includes in-frame clones alone and lacks a portion of them. The sample yields more than 20,000 clones, around 83% seen once. The data were obtained in a study of OX40 agonist ivuxolimab in advanced cancers. The sequencing here drew on CD4+ or CD8+ T cells sorted from blood, taken in a trial of the OX40 agonist ivuxolimab. The V call is TRBV19, the J call TRBJ2-5; no reliable D call. This receptor was identified in an adult with an advanced solid tumor such as melanoma, head and neck, liver or kidney cancer. In nucleotides, the CDR3 is TGTGCCAGTAGTATAGATCATGCGGCAGCCGACCAAGAGACCCAGTACTTC. Encoded protein: CASSIDHAAADQETQYF.